The present T cell receptor (beta chain) was sequenced within a study of T-cell reconstitution after alpha-beta-depleted transplantation in children. Study-level results: Recipient T cells and thymic progenitors that survived were the source of the high TCRbeta diversity seen at day 60 in some patients. Expanded clones from the graft, numbering several hundred, reportedly supplied alpha-beta T cells about two months after transplant. T-cell counts and diversity at one year following transplant were attributed mainly to newly produced T cells.

This clonotype was picked up many times. Its antigen is currently unknown. A library of TCRbeta sequences, prepared with unique molecular identifiers, was generated. A single record per CDR3 protein comes from TCRdb applying MiXCR to the PCR reads. The sample lists around 230,000 distinct CDR3 sequences, about a sixth occurring once. The germline V gene encodes CDR1 SGHTA and CDR2 FQGNSA. The length of the CDR3 is 13 residues. The V gene lost 1 base and the J gene lost 7 bases, with 9 bases spanning the gap. This specimen was PBMCs, mostly from graft donor cells, taken 360 days after TCRalphabeta/CD19-depleted stem cell transplant. The V call is TRBV7-2, the J call TRBJ2-3, with TRBD1 as a possible D gene (5 bases). The source is a male patient aged 2 to 10 who had a stem cell transplant for acute lymphoblastic leukemia, so the T cells may come from the graft donor. This CDR3 reads CASSLGGDYTQYF. CDR3 sequence (DNA): TGTGCCAGCAGCTTAGGGGGCGATTATACGCAGTATTTT.